This TCR beta chain is drawn from a study of regulatory T cells in long-lasting Graves disease. General study findings and limits: Persistent disease exhibited a predilection for TRBV28, TRBJ1-2 and TRBJ2-5.

This clonotype was seen many times. The target antigen is unknown. Regarding time point: newly diagnosed GD, antithyroid drugs for less than 3 months. The TCR library was made from RNA that had been extracted from PBMCs in TRIzol. Diagnosing Graves' disease relied on the American Thyroid Association guidelines. Roughly 9.6-milliliter peripheral blood samples went into EDTA tubes. There are 15 residues in the CDR3. The germline CDR1 and CDR2 sequences are MDHEN and SYDVKM. V was cut by 3 bases and J by 6 bases, with 16 bases left in between. iRepertoire HTBI primers and Arm-PCR of CDR3 regions built TCR beta libraries. MiXCR, applied by TCRdb to the multiplex PCR reads, yields one record per CDR3 protein. The sample records hundreds of thousands of distinct CDR3 sequences, roughly 15% being singletons. These same records also appear under a second study, on T cells in Graves' hyperthyroidism and ophthalmopathy. Turning to that study: Expanded thyroid clonotypes (above 0.001) were mostly also found in blood.

Sequencing used peripheral blood mononuclear cells (PBMCs), obtained at new diagnosis, from a patient treated with antithyroid drugs. The source is a woman aged 25 to 39 with Graves disease. This chain joins TRBV28 and TRBJ2-3; weak D call: TRBD2 (6 bases). CDR3 residues: CASSFRRGTRDTQYF. In nucleotides, the CDR3 is TGTGCCAGCAGTTTCAGGAGGGGAACAAGGGATACGCAGTATTTT.